The clone carrying this T cell receptor (beta chain) was observed a single time. V was shortened by 0 bases and J by 0 bases, with 7 bases between the two germline ends. Looked up from germline, CDR1 is SGHNT and CDR2 is YYREEE (reference sequence). The CDR3 extends over 15 amino acids. Semi-nested PCR with Nested Universal Primer A followed constant-region reverse priming of full-length variable regions. TCRdb fed the 5' RACE reads into MiXCR, producing one record per CDR3 protein. The sample carries over 30,000 distinct CDR3 sequences, roughly 24% recorded once. The sequencing sample was made of naive CD4+ T cells sorted from a lymph node. As to subset: naive CD4+ T cells, CD4+CD45RA+CD25-. The source is a female donor with breast cancer. The chain recombines TRBV5-4 with TRBJ2-1; D is perhaps TRBD2 (6 bases). CDR3 loop: CASSLGEVSYNEQFF. The CDR3 region has the DNA TGTGCCAGCAGCTTGGGGGAGGTCTCCTACAATGAGCAGTTCTTC.